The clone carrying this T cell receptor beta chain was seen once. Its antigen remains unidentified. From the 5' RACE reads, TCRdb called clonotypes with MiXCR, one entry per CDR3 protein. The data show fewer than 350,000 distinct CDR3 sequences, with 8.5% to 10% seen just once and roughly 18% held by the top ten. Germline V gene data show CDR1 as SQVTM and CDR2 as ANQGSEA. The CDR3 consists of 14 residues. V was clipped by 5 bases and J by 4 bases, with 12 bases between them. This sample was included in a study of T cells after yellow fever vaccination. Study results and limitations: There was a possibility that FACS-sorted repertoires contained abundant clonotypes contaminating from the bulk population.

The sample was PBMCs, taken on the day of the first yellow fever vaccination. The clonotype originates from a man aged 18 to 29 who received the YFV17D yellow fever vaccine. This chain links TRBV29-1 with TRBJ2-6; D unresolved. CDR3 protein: CSVYLLSGANVLTF. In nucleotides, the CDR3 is TGCAGCGTTTATCTTTTATCGGGGGCCAACGTCCTGACTTTC.